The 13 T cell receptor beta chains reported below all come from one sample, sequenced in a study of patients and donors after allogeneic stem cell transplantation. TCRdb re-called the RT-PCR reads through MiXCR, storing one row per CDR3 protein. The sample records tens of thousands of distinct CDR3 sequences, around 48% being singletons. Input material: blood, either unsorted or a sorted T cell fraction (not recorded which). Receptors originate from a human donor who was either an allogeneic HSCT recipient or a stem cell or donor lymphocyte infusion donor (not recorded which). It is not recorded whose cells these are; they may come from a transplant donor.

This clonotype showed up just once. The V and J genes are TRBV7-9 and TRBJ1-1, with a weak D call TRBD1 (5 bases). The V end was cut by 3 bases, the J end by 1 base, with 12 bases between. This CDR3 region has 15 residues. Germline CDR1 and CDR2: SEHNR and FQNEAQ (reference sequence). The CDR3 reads CASSFPIDRNTEAFF. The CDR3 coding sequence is TGTGCCAGCAGCTTCCCCATCGACAGGAACACTGAAGCTTTCTTT. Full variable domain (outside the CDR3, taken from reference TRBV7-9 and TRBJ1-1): DTGVSQNPRHKITKRGQNVTFRCDPISEHNRLYWYRQTLGQGPEFLTYFQNEAQLEKSRLLSDRFSAERPKGSFSTLEIQRTEQGDSAMYLCASSFPIDRNTEAFFGQGTRLTVV.

The CDR3 loop is CAISASGTDNQPQHF. CDR3 nucleotides: TGTGCCATCAGTGCCTCCGGGACAGACAATCAGCCCCAGCATTTT. The chain uses TRBV10-3 and TRBJ1-5; TRBD1 matches 7 bases. In germline, CDR1 is ENHRY, CDR2 SYGVKD. Germline trimming cut 4 bases from V and 3 bases from J; bases unmatched to any gene: 6. The CDR3 sequence is 15 residues long.

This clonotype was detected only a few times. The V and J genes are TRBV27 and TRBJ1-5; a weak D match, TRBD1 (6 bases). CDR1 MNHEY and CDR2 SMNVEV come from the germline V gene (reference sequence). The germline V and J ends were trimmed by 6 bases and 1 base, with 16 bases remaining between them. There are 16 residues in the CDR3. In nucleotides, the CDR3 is TGTGCCAGCAGAACTAACAGGGCCGGAAGCAATCAGCCCCAGCATTTT. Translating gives CASRTNRAGSNQPQHF.

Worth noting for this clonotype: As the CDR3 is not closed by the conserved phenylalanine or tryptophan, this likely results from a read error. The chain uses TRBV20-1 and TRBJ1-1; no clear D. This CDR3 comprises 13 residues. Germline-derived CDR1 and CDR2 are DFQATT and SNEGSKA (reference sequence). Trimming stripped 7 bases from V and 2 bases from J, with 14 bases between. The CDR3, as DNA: TGCAGTGTTAAGGCAGTAGTAAACACTGAAGCTTTCTAT. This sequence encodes CSVKAVVNTEAFY.

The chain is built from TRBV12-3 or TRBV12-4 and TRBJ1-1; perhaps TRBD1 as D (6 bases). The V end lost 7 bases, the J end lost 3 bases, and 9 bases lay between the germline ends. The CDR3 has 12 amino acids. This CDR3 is CASIRGDTEAFF. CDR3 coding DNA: TGTGCCAGCATAAGGGGGGACACTGAAGCTTTCTTT.

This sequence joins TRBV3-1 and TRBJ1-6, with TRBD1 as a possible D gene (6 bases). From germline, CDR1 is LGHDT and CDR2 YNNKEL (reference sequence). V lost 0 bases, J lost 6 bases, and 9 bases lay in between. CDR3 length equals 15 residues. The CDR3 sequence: CASSQEGRGNSPLHF. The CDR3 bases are TGTGCCAGCAGCCAAGAGGGCAGGGGTAATTCACCCCTCCACTTT.

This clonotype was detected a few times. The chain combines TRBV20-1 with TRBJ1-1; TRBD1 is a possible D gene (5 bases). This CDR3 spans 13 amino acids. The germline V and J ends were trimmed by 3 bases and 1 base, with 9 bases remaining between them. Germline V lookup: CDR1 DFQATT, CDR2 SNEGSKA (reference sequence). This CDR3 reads CSASHRPNTEAFF. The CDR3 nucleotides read TGCAGTGCTAGTCACAGGCCGAACACTGAAGCTTTCTTT.

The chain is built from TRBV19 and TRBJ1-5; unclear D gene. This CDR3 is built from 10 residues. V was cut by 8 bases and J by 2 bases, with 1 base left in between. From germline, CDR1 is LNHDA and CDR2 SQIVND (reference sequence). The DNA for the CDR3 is TGTGCCAGTCGCAATCAGCCCCAGCATTTT. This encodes CASRNQPQHF.

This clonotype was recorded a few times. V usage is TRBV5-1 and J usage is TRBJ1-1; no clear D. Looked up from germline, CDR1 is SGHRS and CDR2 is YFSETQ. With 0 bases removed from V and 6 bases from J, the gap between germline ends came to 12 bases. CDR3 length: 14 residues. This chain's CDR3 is CASSLGRTDAEAFF. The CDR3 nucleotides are TGCGCCAGCAGCTTGGGCAGGACCGACGCTGAAGCTTTCTTT.

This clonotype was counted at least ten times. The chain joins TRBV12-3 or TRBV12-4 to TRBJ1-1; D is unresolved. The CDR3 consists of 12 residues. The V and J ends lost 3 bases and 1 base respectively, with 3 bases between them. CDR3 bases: TGTGCCAGCAGTTTGAGGAACACTGAAGCTTTCTTT. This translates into CASSLRNTEAFF.

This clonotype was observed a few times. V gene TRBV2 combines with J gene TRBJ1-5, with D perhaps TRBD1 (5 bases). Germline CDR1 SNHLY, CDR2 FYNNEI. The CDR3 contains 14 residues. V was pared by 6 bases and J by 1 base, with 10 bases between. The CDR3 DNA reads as TGTGCCAGCAGCAGCGACAGAAGCAATCAGCCCCAGCATTTT. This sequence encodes CASSSDRSNQPQHF.

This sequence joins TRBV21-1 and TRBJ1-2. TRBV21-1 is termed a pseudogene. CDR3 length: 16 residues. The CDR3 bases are TGTGCCAGCAGCAAAGGGAGAGTCGTACCTAACTATGGCTACACCTTC. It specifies CASSKGRVVPNYGYTF.

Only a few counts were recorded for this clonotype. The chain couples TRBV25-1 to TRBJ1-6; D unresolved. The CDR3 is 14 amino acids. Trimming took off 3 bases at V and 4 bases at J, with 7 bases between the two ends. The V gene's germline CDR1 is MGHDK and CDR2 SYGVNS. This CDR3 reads CASSDPRYNSPLHF. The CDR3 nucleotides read TGTGCCAGCAGTGATCCCCGGTATAATTCACCCCTCCACTTT.